Listed below are T cell receptor beta chains from one sample, sequenced in a study of blood T cell repertoires in COVID-19. Method: immunoSEQ multiplex PCR; TCRdb's copy keeps in-frame clones and lacks some. Here the sample spans fewer than 120,000 clones, over 60% being singletons. The sample taken for sequencing was peripheral blood. All receptors derive from a woman of 80 years or more with active or convalescent COVID-19. Both conserved end residues are part of each CDR3. The order of the fields is CDR3 length, D gene, V gene, clone size, J gene, CDR3 DNA, CDR3 protein. D genes are given only for firm matches. Clone sizes are given selectively: once, few, many, or a class where the clone is expanded.

len: 16
d_gene: TRBD2
v_gene: TRBV11-2
abundance: .
j_gene: TRBJ2-7
CDR3nt: TGTGCCAGCAGCTTAAGTTCAGCGGGAGTTTCCTACGAGCAGTACTTC
CDR3aa: CASSLSSAGVSYEQYF

len: 12
d_gene: .
v_gene: TRBV24-1
abundance: once
j_gene: TRBJ2-3
CDR3nt: TGTGCCACCAGGGGGGCGGGAGATACGCAGTATTTT
CDR3aa: CATRGAGDTQYF

len: 15
d_gene: .
v_gene: TRBV4-3
abundance: .
j_gene: TRBJ1-4
CDR3nt: TGCGCCAGCAGCCAAGACTACAGGGATAATGAAAAACTGTTTTTT
CDR3aa: CASSQDYRDNEKLFF

len: 13
d_gene: .
v_gene: TRBV24-1
abundance: .
j_gene: TRBJ1-1
CDR3nt: TGTGCCACCAGTGATCCAGGGAACACTGAAGCTTTCTTT
CDR3aa: CATSDPGNTEAFF

len: 12
d_gene: TRBD2
v_gene: TRBV2
abundance: .
j_gene: TRBJ2-1
CDR3nt: TGTGCCAGCAGTGAGGTGACGGGGGGGCTGTTCTTC
CDR3aa: CASSEVTGGLFF

len: 14
d_gene: .
v_gene: TRBV5-1
abundance: few
j_gene: TRBJ2-7
CDR3nt: TGCGCCAGCAGCTTGCAGGGGAGAGCCTACGAGCAGTACTTC
CDR3aa: CASSLQGRAYEQYF

len: 14
d_gene: TRBD2
v_gene: TRBV6-5
abundance: .
j_gene: TRBJ2-1
CDR3nt: TGTGCCAGCAGGGGGGGACTAGTAGTACACGAGCAGTTCTTC
CDR3aa: CASRGGLVVHEQFF

len: 11
d_gene: .
v_gene: TRBV29-1
abundance: .
j_gene: TRBJ2-7
CDR3nt: TGCAGCGTTGTGAGTAGCTACGAGCAGTACTTC
CDR3aa: CSVVSSYEQYF

len: 15
d_gene: .
v_gene: TRBV21-1
abundance: few
j_gene: TRBJ2-7
CDR3nt: TGTGCCAGCAGCAAGACTAGCGGGGAAACCTACGAGCAGTACTTC
CDR3aa: CASSKTSGETYEQYF

len: 18
d_gene: TRBD2
v_gene: TRBV5-1
abundance: .
j_gene: TRBJ2-3
CDR3nt: TGCGCCAGCAGCGCAGGACTAGCGGGGGTATTTGCCACAGATACGCAGTATTTT
CDR3aa: CASSAGLAGVFATDTQYF

len: 14
d_gene: TRBD1
v_gene: TRBV4-1
abundance: .
j_gene: TRBJ2-3
CDR3nt: TGCGCCAGCAGACTCCGGGACAGGGTAGATACGCAGTATTTT
CDR3aa: CASRLRDRVDTQYF

len: 15
d_gene: TRBD2
v_gene: TRBV28
abundance: .
j_gene: TRBJ2-1
CDR3nt: TGTGCCAGCAGCCTCGGGCTAGCGGACTACAATGAGCAGTTCTTC
CDR3aa: CASSLGLADYNEQFF

len: 15
d_gene: TRBD2
v_gene: TRBV3-1/TRBV3-2
abundance: few
j_gene: TRBJ2-1
CDR3nt: TGTGCCAGCAGCCAGTACCCTAGCGGCCACAATGAGCAGTTCTTC
CDR3aa: CASSQYPSGHNEQFF

len: 15
d_gene: TRBD2
v_gene: TRBV5-4
abundance: .
j_gene: TRBJ2-1
CDR3nt: TGTGCCAGCAGCCTACTAGCGGGAGGAGATAATGAGCAGTTCTTC
CDR3aa: CASSLLAGGDNEQFF

len: 14
d_gene: .
v_gene: TRBV3-1/TRBV3-2
abundance: .
j_gene: TRBJ2-1
CDR3nt: TGTGCCAGCAGCCAGGGGGCTCAATACAATGAGCAGTTCTTC
CDR3aa: CASSQGAQYNEQFF